This T cell receptor (beta chain) originates from a study of cytomegalovirus exposure and HLA in healthy donors. In the study overall: Among around 170 million T cells, an earlier analysis found roughly 110 million unique TCR beta sequences. Study-level results: A prior analysis recorded that most TCR beta V segments were productive about 87% or about 30% of the time. Cytomegalovirus association was listed for about 170 TCR beta chains.

The germline V gene has CDR1 SGHVS and CDR2 FNYEAQ. The junction had 12 bases not matched to a gene; V was cut back by 3 bases and J by 1 base. CDR3 length equals 17 residues. With 60 Vbeta and 13 Jbeta primers, the PCR was carried out. Using immunoSEQ multiplex PCR, the repertoire was profiled, and TCRdb retains in-frame clones only, with some absent. The sample has 140,000 or so clones; just over 70% are singletons. This clone showed up just a few times. Antigen unknown. This receptor was identified in a woman younger than 45 in good health and CMV-seronegative. Sequencing was carried out using PBMCs. The V call is TRBV7-6, the J call TRBJ2-7; 7 bases line up with TRBD2. The CDR3 bases are TGTGCCAGCAGCTTCAGGTCGAGGGCGGGAGATTCCTACGAGCAGTACTTC. Translated, it gives CASSFRSRAGDSYEQYF.